Listed below are T cell receptor beta chains from one sample, sequenced in a study of identical twins. Each CDR3 protein is one row after TCRdb ran MiXCR on the 5' RACE reads. The repertoire consists of hundreds of thousands of distinct CDR3 sequences, with roughly 8.6% occurring once and the leading ten covering roughly 2%. Separately, the same data were catalogued under a study of yellow fever vaccine responses in identical twins.

Sequenced: memory (CD45RO+) T cells sorted from blood. The source is a woman aged 18 to 35 in good health. CDR3s include the opening cysteine and the closing phenylalanine or tryptophan. The D gene is left open where the match is weak. Where a row states a size, it is once, few, many or the class of an expanded clone; other rows omit it.

D gene: TRBD1; J gene: TRBJ1-5; V gene: TRBV4-1; clone size: few; CDR3 DNA: TGCGCCAGCAGCCAAGTTGACAGGGGTGGCAATCAGCCCCAGCATTTT; CDR3 protein: CASSQVDRGGNQPQHF
D gene: TRBD2; J gene: TRBJ2-1; V gene: TRBV10-3; clone size: NA; CDR3 DNA: TGTGCCATTGACAGCACTACTAGCGGGAGGGCCGGTGAGCAGTTCTTC; CDR3 protein: CAIDSTTSGRAGEQFF
D gene: NA; J gene: TRBJ1-1; V gene: TRBV10-3; clone size: few; CDR3 DNA: TGTGCCATCAGTGATTCCGACCTGAACACTGAAGCTTTCTTT; CDR3 protein: CAISDSDLNTEAFF
D gene: TRBD2; J gene: TRBJ2-1; V gene: TRBV27; clone size: many; CDR3 DNA: TGTGCCAGCAGAAGCGGGACGGGAAACAATGAGCAGTTCTTC; CDR3 protein: CASRSGTGNNEQFF
D gene: TRBD1; J gene: TRBJ2-2; V gene: TRBV5-1; clone size: few; CDR3 DNA: TGCGCCAGCAGCTACCGGACAGGTGGGGCTTCCGGGGAGCTGTTTTTT; CDR3 protein: CASSYRTGGASGELFF
D gene: NA; J gene: TRBJ2-3; V gene: TRBV25-1; clone size: NA; CDR3 DNA: TGTGCCAGCAGTGAATACGGGCGAGAGAGCCCCCGACGAGCCCCAGATACGCAGTATTTT; CDR3 protein: CASSEYGRESPRRAPDTQYF
D gene: NA; J gene: TRBJ2-5; V gene: TRBV14; clone size: NA; CDR3 DNA: TGTGCCAGCAGCCAAGTCTGGGGGGATGAGACCCAGTACTTC; CDR3 protein: CASSQVWGDETQYF
D gene: NA; J gene: TRBJ2-3; V gene: TRBV10-3; clone size: few; CDR3 DNA: TGTGCCATCAGTGGGGGACAAAGCACAGATACGCAGTATTTT; CDR3 protein: CAISGGQSTDTQYF
D gene: NA; J gene: TRBJ1-1; V gene: TRBV3-1; clone size: few; CDR3 DNA: TGTGCCAGCAGCCAACGGATGGGGACTGAAGCTTTCTTT; CDR3 protein: CASSQRMGTEAFF
D gene: NA; J gene: TRBJ2-7; V gene: TRBV6-2/TRBV6-3; clone size: few; CDR3 DNA: TGTGCCAGTAGACTAGGGAGGTACGAGCAGTACTTC; CDR3 protein: CASRLGRYEQYF
D gene: NA; J gene: TRBJ2-1; V gene: TRBV5-1; clone size: many; CDR3 DNA: TGCGCCAGCAGCGCAGGGGGCGGGAGGGACAATGAGCAGTTCTTC; CDR3 protein: CASSAGGGRDNEQFF
D gene: TRBD1; J gene: TRBJ2-1; V gene: TRBV27; clone size: few; CDR3 DNA: TGTGCCAGCAGTTTCGGGGACAGGGAACCGGAAAGGGAGTTCTTC; CDR3 protein: CASSFGDREPEREFF
D gene: NA; J gene: TRBJ2-5; V gene: TRBV7-7; clone size: NA; CDR3 DNA: TGTGCCAGCAGCTTAAACAGCCTCGAGACCCAGTACTTC; CDR3 protein: CASSLNSLETQYF
D gene: NA; J gene: TRBJ2-1; V gene: TRBV6-1; clone size: few; CDR3 DNA: TGTGCCAGCAGGCGACTGGGATCTGGCGCCTACAATGAGCAGTTCTTC; CDR3 protein: CASRRLGSGAYNEQFF
D gene: NA; J gene: TRBJ2-5; V gene: TRBV7-2; clone size: NA; CDR3 DNA: TGTGCCAGCAGCCCGAGCGCCGCCCAGACCCAGTACTTC; CDR3 protein: CASSPSAAQTQYF
D gene: TRBD1; J gene: TRBJ2-6; V gene: TRBV11-1; clone size: many; CDR3 DNA: TGTGCCAGCAGCCGTAATCAAGGACAGGTGGGGGTTTCAGGGGCCAACGTCCTGACTTTC; CDR3 protein: CASSRNQGQVGVSGANVLTF
D gene: NA; J gene: TRBJ1-1; V gene: TRBV12-3/TRBV12-4; clone size: many; CDR3 DNA: TGTGCCAGCAGCCTCACTTCGGGCAGGGCATCTTTCTTT; CDR3 protein: CASSLTSGRASFF
D gene: NA; J gene: TRBJ2-5; V gene: TRBV4-1; clone size: many; CDR3 DNA: TGCGCCAGCAGCCAAGCCCAGATAGAGACCCAGTACTTC; CDR3 protein: CASSQAQIETQYF
D gene: TRBD2; J gene: TRBJ2-2; V gene: TRBV3-1; clone size: many; CDR3 DNA: TGTGCCAGCAGCCAAGGGCAACCGGGACTAGACATGCTCGGGGAGCTGTTTTTT; CDR3 protein: CASSQGQPGLDMLGELFF
D gene: TRBD2; J gene: TRBJ2-5; V gene: TRBV10-2; clone size: NA; CDR3 DNA: TGCGCCAGCAGACTAGCGGGAGAAGAGACCCAGTACTTC; CDR3 protein: CASRLAGEETQYF
D gene: NA; J gene: TRBJ2-1; V gene: TRBV14; clone size: few; CDR3 DNA: TGTGCCAGCAGCCAACGAGGGAGGGGGGACAATGAGCAGTTCTTC; CDR3 protein: CASSQRGRGDNEQFF
D gene: NA; J gene: TRBJ1-2; V gene: TRBV5-5; clone size: many; CDR3 DNA: TGTGCCAGCAGCGACTGGGCATCCAGGGGCTTTGGCTACACCTTC; CDR3 protein: CASSDWASRGFGYTF
D gene: NA; J gene: TRBJ1-1; V gene: TRBV6-6; clone size: NA; CDR3 DNA: TGTGCCAGCAGCAGAGAAGGGGGGACTGAAGCTTTCTTT; CDR3 protein: CASSREGGTEAFF
D gene: NA; J gene: TRBJ1-1; V gene: TRBV20-1; clone size: few; CDR3 DNA: TGCAGTGCTAGAGGAGGGGGTCGCCCCGAGAACACTGAAGCTTTCTTT; CDR3 protein: CSARGGGRPENTEAFF
D gene: TRBD2; J gene: TRBJ2-1; V gene: TRBV5-1; clone size: few; CDR3 DNA: TGCGCCAGCAGCTTGGCTCGACTAGCGGGGCGTGAGCAGTTCTTC; CDR3 protein: CASSLARLAGREQFF
D gene: TRBD1; J gene: TRBJ2-3; V gene: TRBV6-1; clone size: NA; CDR3 DNA: TGTGCCAGCAGTAGGGGGGAGGGGACAGGGGGCACAGATACGCAGTATTTT; CDR3 protein: CASSRGEGTGGTDTQYF
D gene: NA; J gene: TRBJ2-2; V gene: TRBV12-3/TRBV12-4; clone size: NA; CDR3 DNA: TGTGCCAGCAGTTTCCATTGGGGGCTTTCGAACACCGGGGAGCTGTTTTTT; CDR3 protein: CASSFHWGLSNTGELFF
D gene: NA; J gene: TRBJ1-1; V gene: TRBV6-5; clone size: few; CDR3 DNA: TGTGCCAGCAGTTACTCGAGGCAGACTACTAGTAACACTGAAGCTTTCTTT; CDR3 protein: CASSYSRQTTSNTEAFF
D gene: TRBD1; J gene: TRBJ2-2; V gene: TRBV5-5; clone size: many; CDR3 DNA: TGTGCCAGCAGCCCCAGACAGGGGAGGAACACCGGGGAGCTGTTTTTT; CDR3 protein: CASSPRQGRNTGELFF
D gene: TRBD1; J gene: TRBJ1-6; V gene: TRBV19; clone size: few; CDR3 DNA: TGTGCCAGTACCGAACAGGGGGTGAATTCACCCCTCCACTTT; CDR3 protein: CASTEQGVNSPLHF
D gene: TRBD2; J gene: TRBJ2-1; V gene: TRBV5-5; clone size: NA; CDR3 DNA: TGTGCCAGCAGCTTGGGGGGCGGGGGGATCAATGAGCAGTTCTTC; CDR3 protein: CASSLGGGGINEQFF
D gene: NA; J gene: TRBJ2-1; V gene: TRBV28; clone size: few; CDR3 DNA: TGTGCCAGCAGGAAACCGACAGGGCGGGATCCCTCGGCGGGGCAGTTCTTC; CDR3 protein: CASRKPTGRDPSAGQFF
D gene: NA; J gene: TRBJ1-3; V gene: TRBV11-2; clone size: few; CDR3 DNA: TGTGCCAGCAGACCACAAGGCCTCGGAAACACCATATATTTT; CDR3 protein: CASRPQGLGNTIYF
D gene: NA; J gene: TRBJ2-1; V gene: TRBV24-1; clone size: NA; CDR3 DNA: TGTGCCACCAGTGAATCGGGGGGCACTTACAATGAGCAGTTCTTC; CDR3 protein: CATSESGGTYNEQFF
D gene: NA; J gene: TRBJ2-1; V gene: TRBV19; clone size: NA; CDR3 DNA: TGTGCCAGTAGTAGACACAGGGAGGAGCAGTTCTTC; CDR3 protein: CASSRHREEQFF
D gene: NA; J gene: TRBJ2-1; V gene: TRBV15; clone size: few; CDR3 DNA: TGTGCCACCAGCAGAGATTTAGGCTCCTACAATGAGCAGTTCTTC; CDR3 protein: CATSRDLGSYNEQFF
D gene: NA; J gene: TRBJ2-5; V gene: TRBV6-2/TRBV6-3; clone size: few; CDR3 DNA: TGTGCCAGCAGTTTTAACGGGGGTCGTCAAGAGACCCAGTACTTC; CDR3 protein: CASSFNGGRQETQYF
D gene: NA; J gene: TRBJ2-2; V gene: TRBV5-5; clone size: NA; CDR3 DNA: TGTGCCAGCAGCTTAGAGGTGCTGAGATCCACCGGGGAGCTGTTTTTT; CDR3 protein: CASSLEVLRSTGELFF
D gene: NA; J gene: TRBJ2-1; V gene: TRBV11-2; clone size: NA; CDR3 DNA: TGTGCCAGCAGCTTAGAGGGATGGGCACAGGGCTTGAGGAATGAGCAGTTCTTC; CDR3 protein: CASSLEGWAQGLRNEQFF